These 29 T cell receptor beta chains share one sample of origin, sequenced in a study of T cells after yellow fever vaccination. MiXCR, run by TCRdb on the 5' RACE reads, gives a single entry per CDR3 protein. The sample shows 300,000 to 450,000 distinct CDR3 sequences, about 7.8% of them seen only once. Source: PBMCs, taken about 49 days after the first yellow fever vaccination. These receptors were collected from a man aged 18 to 29 who received the YFV17D yellow fever vaccine.

V is TRBV5-1 and J is TRBJ2-7, with D perhaps TRBD1 (5 bases). Germline V gene sequence: CDR1 SGHRS, CDR2 YFSETQ. V lost 0 bases and J lost 6, with 13 bases in between. The CDR3 runs 14 residues. The CDR3 coding sequence is TGCGCCAGCAGCTTGGTTCCGGAAAGGGGCGAGCAGTACTTC. Protein sequence: CASSLVPERGEQYF. The whole variable domain, filled in from reference TRBV5-1 and TRBJ2-7, reads KAGVTQTPRYLIKTRGQQVTLSCSPISGHRSVSWYQQTPGQGLQFLFEYFSETQRNKGNFPGRFSGRQFSNSRSEMNVSTLELGDSALYLCASSLVPERGEQYFGPGTRLTVT.

The genes are TRBV6-2 or TRBV6-3 and TRBJ2-7; TRBD2 is a possible D gene (7 bases). Germline values: CDR1 MNHEY, CDR2 SVGEGT. The CDR3 contains 12 residues. Trimming removed 8 bases from V and 5 bases from J, with 13 bases in between. CDR3 DNA sequence: TGTGCCAGCCGGGGGCGGGGGAACGAGCAGTACGTC. It is translated as CASRGRGNEQYV.

The V call is TRBV19, the J call TRBJ1-2, with D hard to call. Germline CDR1 reads LNHDA; CDR2 reads SQIVND (reference sequence). Trimming took off 2 bases at V and 7 bases at J, with 14 bases between the two ends. The CDR3 runs to 14 residues. The CDR3 region is CASSIRTLSRGYTF. The CDR3 nucleotides are TGTGCCAGTAGTATAAGGACTCTAAGTCGTGGCTACACCTTC.

This clonotype showed up just a few times. The CDR3 spells CSARAGTEGYTF. CDR3 DNA: TGCAGTGCTAGAGCCGGGACTGAAGGCTACACCTTC. The chain couples TRBV20-1 to TRBJ1-2, with D possibly being TRBD1 (5 bases). This CDR3 contains 12 residues. V lost 1 base, J lost 8 bases, and 11 bases lay in between. Germline CDR1 reads DFQATT; CDR2 reads SNEGSKA (reference sequence).

This clonotype appeared many times. The J gene is TRBJ1-1, the V gene TRBV7-9, with D possibly TRBD1 on 6 matching bases. The ends were cut back, 5 bases at V and 1 base at J, with 11 bases in the middle. CDR3 size: 14 residues. Germline V gene data show CDR1 as SEHNR and CDR2 as FQNEAQ (reference sequence). CDR3 bases: TGTGCCAGCAGCCTTCCACAGGGGAACACTGAAGCTTTCTTT. As protein: CASSLPQGNTEAFF.

The chain combines TRBV4-2 with TRBJ2-3; perhaps TRBD2 as D (5 bases). V was trimmed by 1 base and J by 6 bases, leaving 14 bases between them. The CDR3 has 15 residues. From germline, CDR1 is LGHNA and CDR2 YNFKEQ. DNA of the CDR3: TGTGCCAGCAGCCAAGGGAGCGGTTTGTTCGATACGCAGTATTTT. Translated, it gives CASSQGSGLFDTQYF.

The chain employs TRBV20-1 and TRBJ2-5, with 7 bases lining up with TRBD2. V shed 6 bases, J shed 5 bases, and the junction held 21 bases outside the gene matches. Looked up from germline, CDR1 is DFQATT and CDR2 is SNEGSKA (reference sequence). This CDR3 is 17 amino acids long. CDR3 sequence reads: CSADGVGGSGLPETQYF. The CDR3 nucleotides are TGCAGTGCGGACGGAGTAGGAGGTAGCGGGTTACCGGAGACCCAGTACTTC.

In its sample, this clonotype was seen a few times. This chain uses TRBV7-2 with TRBJ2-5; D not certain. The length of the CDR3 is 13 residues. The germline V gene has CDR1 SGHTA and CDR2 FQGNSA. V was pared by 11 bases and J by 2 bases, with 15 bases between. CDR3 sequence: CAGSGLGQETQYF. In DNA form, the CDR3 reads TGTGCCGGCTCCGGGTTGGGGCAAGAGACCCAGTACTTC.

This chain uses TRBV18 with TRBJ2-3; 15 positions match TRBD2. Germline CDR1 is KGHSH and CDR2 is LQKENI. Losses at the gene ends were 3 bases for V and 6 bases for J; bases not matched to a gene: 7. CDR3 size: 17 residues. The CDR3 region has the DNA TGTGCCAGCTCACCCCCCGGACTAGCGGGGGGGACGGATACGCAGTATTTT. Translated, it gives CASSPPGLAGGTDTQYF.

The CDR3 coding sequence is TGTGCCAGCAGCGCAACCGGACTAGCGGGGGGAGGGGATACGCAGTATTTT. This translates into CASSATGLAGGGDTQYF. V and J are TRBV9 and TRBJ2-3; 14 bases are shared with TRBD2. The V gene's germline CDR1 is SGDLS and CDR2 YYNGEE. The CDR3 totals 17 residues. Trimming at V came to 3 bases and at J to 6 bases, leaving 9 bases not matched to a gene.

This clonotype was found many times. V is TRBV4-3 and J is TRBJ2-1; D is perhaps TRBD1 (5 bases). Looked up from germline, CDR1 is LGHNA and CDR2 is YSLEER. V was clipped by 5 bases and J by 5 bases, with 10 bases between them. This CDR3 has 13 residues. This CDR3 is CASSTQGNNEQFF. The CDR3 region has the DNA TGCGCCAGCAGCACGCAGGGTAACAATGAGCAGTTCTTC.

The table lists this clonotype with a count of one. V usage is TRBV6-2 or TRBV6-3 and J usage is TRBJ2-3; D may be TRBD1 (5 bases). V was pared by 2 bases and J by 10 bases, with 10 bases between. In germline, CDR1 is MNHEY, CDR2 SVGEGT. The CDR3 length is 12 residues. This CDR3 reads CASSYGADSQYF. The CDR3 coding sequence is TGTGCCAGCAGTTACGGGGCGGATTCGCAGTATTTT.

The rearrangement uses TRBV7-2 and TRBJ1-1; 8 nucleotides match TRBD1. Germline CDR1 and CDR2: SGHTA and FQGNSA. J lost 5 bases, V lost 2 bases, and 7 bases had no gene match. The length of the CDR3 is 15 residues. CDR3 protein: CASSLRYRGETEAFF. The CDR3 nucleotides read TGTGCCAGCAGCTTACGGTACAGGGGGGAGACTGAAGCTTTCTTT.

This rearrangement joins TRBV6-2 or TRBV6-3 to TRBJ2-7, with D possibly TRBD1 on 5 matching bases. The CDR3 consists of 15 residues. V was clipped by 4 bases and J by 3 bases, with 16 bases between them. CDR1 and CDR2 (germline): MNHEY, SVGEGT. CDR3 protein: CASSSPISGIYEQYV. CDR3 DNA sequence: TGTGCCAGCAGTTCGCCGATATCAGGGATCTACGAGCAGTACGTC.

This clonotype was counted a few times. The rearrangement joins TRBV6-5 to TRBJ2-7; TRBD1 is a possible D gene (6 bases). Trimming took 8 bases from V and 3 from J, leaving 11 bases between them. CDR1 and CDR2 from the germline V gene are MNHEY and SVGAGI. This CDR3 is 12 amino acids long. The CDR3 region is CASPIRGYEQYV. The CDR3 DNA is TGTGCCAGCCCTATCAGGGGCTACGAGCAGTACGTC.

V gene TRBV27 combines with J gene TRBJ2-3; D is uncertain. Deletions cut 7 bases from V and 0 bases from J, with 14 bases between. The CDR3 totals 15 residues. CDR1 MNHEY and CDR2 SMNVEV come from the germline V gene (reference sequence). CDR3 in DNA: TGTGCCAGCAAAACCGGGTATACTAGCACAGATACGCAGTATTTT. It codes for CASKTGYTSTDTQYF.

V and J are TRBV11-2 and TRBJ2-5, with D unresolved. The V gene lost 4 bases and the J gene lost 5 bases, with 11 bases spanning the gap. Per germline, CDR1 SGHAT and CDR2 FQNNGV. The CDR3 is 13 residues long. This chain's CDR3 is CASSSQPVETQYF. CDR3 bases: TGTGCCAGCAGCTCACAGCCGGTGGAGACCCAGTACTTC.

This clonotype was seen only a few times. V is TRBV12-3 or TRBV12-4 and J is TRBJ2-3, with D unclear. The CDR3 length is 11 residues. Trimming took off 6 bases at V and 11 bases at J, with 12 bases between the two ends. The CDR3 here is CASRSESRQYF. The CDR3 nucleotides are TGTGCCAGCAGGAGCGAATCGAGGCAGTATTTT.

This rearrangement joins TRBV11-2 to TRBJ2-5; 9 nucleotides match TRBD2. The germline CDR1 and CDR2 sequences are SGHAT and FQNNGV. This CDR3 is built from 14 residues. Germline trimming cut 2 bases from V and 10 bases from J; bases unmatched to any gene: 8. The CDR3 sequence is CASSLTAGGPGQYF. The DNA for the CDR3 is TGTGCCAGCAGCTTAACCGCGGGGGGGCCTGGCCAGTACTTC.

This clonotype has more than one count but fewer than ten. The genes are TRBV2 and TRBJ2-7; D call uncertain. The germline V gene has CDR1 SNHLY and CDR2 FYNNEI. V lost 3 bases, J lost 7 bases, and 10 bases lay in between. The CDR3 contains 12 residues. This CDR3 is CASSDPLGEQYF. CDR3 coding DNA: TGTGCCAGCAGTGACCCCCTGGGTGAGCAGTACTTC.

This clonotype was seen a few times. This sequence joins TRBV7-2 and TRBJ2-7; D possibly corresponds to TRBD1 (6 bases). CDR1 is SGHTA, CDR2 FQGNSA, per germline. The CDR3 is 15 residues long. The V gene lost 5 bases and the J gene lost 0 bases, with 14 bases spanning the gap. The DNA of the CDR3 is TGTGCCAGCAGCATGGGACACTACAGCTCCTACGAGCAGTACGTC. Translated, it gives CASSMGHYSSYEQYV.

This clonotype came up a few times. J is TRBJ1-2 and V is TRBV11-2, with D perhaps matching TRBD1 (5 bases). Trimming left V 3 bases short and J 7 bases short, with 18 bases between. The CDR3 runs 15 residues. Looked up from germline, CDR1 is SGHAT and CDR2 is FQNNGV. In DNA form, the CDR3 reads TGTGCCAGCAGCTTGGGACGGCTCTATGGTGGTGGCTACACCTTC. It is translated as CASSLGRLYGGGYTF.

The table lists this clonotype with a few counts. The chain has TRBV5-6 and TRBJ2-7; the match to TRBD2 covers 9 bases. V trimming: 3 bases; J trimming: 1 base; junction bases outside the gene matches: 2. The CDR3 has 14 amino acids. From germline, CDR1 is SGHDT and CDR2 YYEEEE. The CDR3 DNA is TGTGCCAGCAGCTCGGGACTAGCTTCCTACGAGCAGTACTTC. Encoded protein: CASSSGLASYEQYF.

This clonotype was seen a handful of times. The rearrangement uses TRBV11-2 and TRBJ2-1; 9 bases map to TRBD2. Germline V gene sequence: CDR1 SGHAT, CDR2 FQNNGV. The J segment lost 7 bases and the V segment lost 3 bases, leaving 4 bases of the junction unmatched. The CDR3 loop spans 14 amino acids. CDR3: CASSFSLAGNEQFF. The DNA for the CDR3 is TGTGCCAGCAGCTTCTCTCTAGCGGGGAATGAGCAGTTCTTC.

This clonotype was counted a few times. The chain recombines TRBV7-9 with TRBJ1-1, with 9 bases matching TRBD1. The junction had 4 bases not matched to a gene; V was cut back by 6 bases and J by 5 bases. The CDR3 is made up of 13 amino acids. The germline V gene has CDR1 SEHNR and CDR2 FQNEAQ (reference sequence). In DNA form, the CDR3 reads TGTGCCAGCAGTACGGACAGGGGTACTGAAGCTTTCTTT. As protein: CASSTDRGTEAFF.

This clonotype appeared a few times. The V gene is TRBV7-9, the J gene TRBJ2-4; 7 bases fit TRBD1. Trimming took 5 bases from V and 2 from J; bases not matched to a gene: 12. The length of the CDR3 is 17 residues. In germline, CDR1 is SEHNR, CDR2 FQNEAQ (reference sequence). In DNA, the CDR3 is TGTGCCAGCAGCCGTGCGAGGGTACAGGGGCCCAAAAACATTCAGTACTTC. Amino acid sequence: CASSRARVQGPKNIQYF.

CDR3 loop: CSARHLQGPEAFF. In DNA form, the CDR3 reads TGCAGTGCTAGGCACCTCCAGGGACCTGAAGCTTTCTTT. The chain links TRBV20-1 to TRBJ1-1; a weak D match, TRBD1 (5 bases). CDR3 length: 13 amino acids. Germline V CDR1 and CDR2: DFQATT, SNEGSKA (reference sequence). The V and J ends lost 3 bases and 6 bases respectively, with 14 bases between them.

The chain carries TRBV12-3 or TRBV12-4 and TRBJ1-5; D is ambiguous. The CDR3 totals 14 residues. The V gene lost 3 bases and the J gene lost 3 bases, with 9 bases spanning the gap. The CDR3 nucleotides read TGTGCCAGCAGTTTTTGGCTGTTCAATCAGCCCCAGCATTTT. Translating gives CASSFWLFNQPQHF.

The chain combines TRBV7-9 with TRBJ2-5; TRBD1 or TRBD2 may be the D gene (5 bases each). Germline CDR1 SEHNR, CDR2 FQNEAQ (reference sequence). The CDR3 totals 15 residues. Trimming left V 5 bases short and J 3 bases short, with 16 bases between. The CDR3 nucleotides are TGTGCCAGCAGCCCCCCGGGACGATTGGAAGAGACCCAGTACTTC. It is translated as CASSPPGRLEETQYF.